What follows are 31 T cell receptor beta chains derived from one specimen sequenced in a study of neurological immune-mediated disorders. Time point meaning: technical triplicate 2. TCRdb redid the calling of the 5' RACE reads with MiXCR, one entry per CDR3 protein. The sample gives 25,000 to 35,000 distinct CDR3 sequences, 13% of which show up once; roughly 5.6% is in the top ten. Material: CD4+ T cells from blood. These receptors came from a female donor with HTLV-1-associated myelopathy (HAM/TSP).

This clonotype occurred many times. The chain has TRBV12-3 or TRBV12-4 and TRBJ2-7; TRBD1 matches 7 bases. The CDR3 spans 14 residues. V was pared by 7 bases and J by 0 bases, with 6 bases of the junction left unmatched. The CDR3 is CASTIGGISYEQYF. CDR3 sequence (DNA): TGTGCCAGCACCATAGGGGGCATCTCCTACGAGCAGTACTTC.

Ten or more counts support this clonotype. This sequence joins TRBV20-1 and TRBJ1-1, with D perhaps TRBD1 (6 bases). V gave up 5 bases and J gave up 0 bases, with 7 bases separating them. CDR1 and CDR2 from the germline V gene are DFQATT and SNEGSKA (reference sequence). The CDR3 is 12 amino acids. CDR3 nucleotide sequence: TGCAGTGCTGAGGGGGTGAACACTGAAGCTTTCTTT. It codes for CSAEGVNTEAFF.

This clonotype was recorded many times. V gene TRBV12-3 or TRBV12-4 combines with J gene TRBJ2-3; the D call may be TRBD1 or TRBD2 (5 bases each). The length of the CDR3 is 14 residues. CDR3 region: CASAGSGNTDTQYF. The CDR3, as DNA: TGTGCTTCGGCAGGGTCGGGAAACACAGATACGCAGTATTTT.

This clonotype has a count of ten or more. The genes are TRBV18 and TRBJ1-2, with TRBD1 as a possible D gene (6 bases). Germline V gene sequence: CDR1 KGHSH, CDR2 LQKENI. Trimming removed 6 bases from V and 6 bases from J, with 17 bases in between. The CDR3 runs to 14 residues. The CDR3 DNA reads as TGTGCCAGCTCTCTAAGACAGGCAGGGGATGGCTACACCTTC. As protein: CASSLRQAGDGYTF.

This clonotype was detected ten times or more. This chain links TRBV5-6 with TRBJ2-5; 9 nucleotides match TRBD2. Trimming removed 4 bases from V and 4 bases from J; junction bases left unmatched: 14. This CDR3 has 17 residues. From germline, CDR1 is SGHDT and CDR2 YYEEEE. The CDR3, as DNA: TGTGCCAGCAGCCCCGGAGAGGGGCGGGGGGGCCGAGAGACCCAGTACTTC. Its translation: CASSPGEGRGGRETQYF.

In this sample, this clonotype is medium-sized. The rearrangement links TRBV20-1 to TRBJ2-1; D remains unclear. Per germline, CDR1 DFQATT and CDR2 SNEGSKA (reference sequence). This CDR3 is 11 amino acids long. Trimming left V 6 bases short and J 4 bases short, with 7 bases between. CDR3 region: CSAERYNEQFF. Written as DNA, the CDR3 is TGCAGTGCGGAAAGGTACAATGAGCAGTTCTTC.

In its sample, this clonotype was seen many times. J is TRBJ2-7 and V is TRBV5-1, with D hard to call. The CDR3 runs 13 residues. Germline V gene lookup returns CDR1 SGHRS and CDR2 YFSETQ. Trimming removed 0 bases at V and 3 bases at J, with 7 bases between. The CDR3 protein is CASSLGSRYEQYF. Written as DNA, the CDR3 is TGCGCCAGCAGCTTGGGATCCCGCTACGAGCAGTACTTC.

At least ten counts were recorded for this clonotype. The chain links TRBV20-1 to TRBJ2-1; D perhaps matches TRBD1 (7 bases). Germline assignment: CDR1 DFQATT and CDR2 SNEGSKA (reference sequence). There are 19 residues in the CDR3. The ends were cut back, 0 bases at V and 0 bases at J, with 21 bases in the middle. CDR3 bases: TGCAGTGCTAGAGATTTTCTCCCGGAGGGGGCGCCCTCCTACAATGAGCAGTTCTTC. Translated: CSARDFLPEGAPSYNEQFF.

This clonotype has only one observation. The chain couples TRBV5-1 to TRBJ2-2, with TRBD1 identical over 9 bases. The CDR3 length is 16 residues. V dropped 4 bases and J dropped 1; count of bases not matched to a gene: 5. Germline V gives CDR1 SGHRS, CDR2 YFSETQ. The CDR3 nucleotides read TGCGCCAGCAGCCTACAGGGGGCGGTGAACACCGGGGAGCTGTTTTTT. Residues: CASSLQGAVNTGELFF. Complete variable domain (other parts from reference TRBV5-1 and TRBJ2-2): KAGVTQTPRYLIKTRGQQVTLSCSPISGHRSVSWYQQTPGQGLQFLFEYFSETQRNKGNFPGRFSGRQFSNSRSEMNVSTLELGDSALYLCASSLQGAVNTGELFFGEGSRLTVL.

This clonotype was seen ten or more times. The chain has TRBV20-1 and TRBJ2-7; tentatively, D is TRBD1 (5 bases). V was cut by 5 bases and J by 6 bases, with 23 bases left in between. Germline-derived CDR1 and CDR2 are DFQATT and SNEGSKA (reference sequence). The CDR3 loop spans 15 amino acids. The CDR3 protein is CSALERQTTSPEQYF. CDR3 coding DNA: TGCAGTGCTTTAGAAAGACAGACGACCTCCCCCGAGCAGTACTTC.

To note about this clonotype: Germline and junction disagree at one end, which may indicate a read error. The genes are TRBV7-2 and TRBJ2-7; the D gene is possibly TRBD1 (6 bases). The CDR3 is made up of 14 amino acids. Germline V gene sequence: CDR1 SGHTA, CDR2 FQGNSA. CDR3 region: CASSFSLRGGEQYF. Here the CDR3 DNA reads TGTGCAAGCAGCTTCTCCTTACGAGGGGGCGAGCAGTACTTC. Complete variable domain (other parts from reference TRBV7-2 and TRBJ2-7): GAGVSQSPSNKVTEKGKDVELRCDPISGHTALYWYRQSLGQGLEFLIYFQGNSAPDKSGLPSDRFSAERTGGSVSTLTIQRTQQEDSAVYLCASSFSLRGGEQYFGPGTRLTVT.

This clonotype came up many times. CDR3 protein: CASSSAGVGTQYF. The DNA of the CDR3 is TGTGCCAGCAGCTCTGCGGGGGTTGGGACCCAGTACTTC. This sequence joins TRBV7-2 and TRBJ2-5; 7 nucleotides match TRBD2. V trimming: 4 bases; J trimming: 7 bases; junction bases outside the gene matches: 6. Germline V lookup: CDR1 SGHTA, CDR2 FQGNSA. This CDR3 is 13 amino acids long.

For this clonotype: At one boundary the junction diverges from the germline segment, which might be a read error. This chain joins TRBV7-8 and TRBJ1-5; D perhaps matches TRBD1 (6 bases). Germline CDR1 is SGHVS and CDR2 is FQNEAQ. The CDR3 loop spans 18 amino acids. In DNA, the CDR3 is TGTGCCAGCAGCTTAGGATGGGACACTCAAAATAGAAATCAGCCCAAGCATTTT. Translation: CASSLGWDTQNRNQPKHF.

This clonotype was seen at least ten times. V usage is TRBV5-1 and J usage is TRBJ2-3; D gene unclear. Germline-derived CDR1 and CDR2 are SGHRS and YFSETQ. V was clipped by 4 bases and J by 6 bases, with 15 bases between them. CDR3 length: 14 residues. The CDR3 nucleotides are TGCGCCAGCAGCCCAACAGACCAGCGCGATACGCAGTATTTT. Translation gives CASSPTDQRDTQYF. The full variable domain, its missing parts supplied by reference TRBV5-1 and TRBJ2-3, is KAGVTQTPRYLIKTRGQQVTLSCSPISGHRSVSWYQQTPGQGLQFLFEYFSETQRNKGNFPGRFSGRQFSNSRSEMNVSTLELGDSALYLCASSPTDQRDTQYFGPGTRLTVL.

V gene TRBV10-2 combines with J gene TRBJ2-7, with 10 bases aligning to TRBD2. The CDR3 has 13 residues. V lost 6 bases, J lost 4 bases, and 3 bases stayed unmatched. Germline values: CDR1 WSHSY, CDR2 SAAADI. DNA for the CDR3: TGCGCCAGCAGGAGCGGGGGGGAATACGAGCAGTACTTC. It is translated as CASRSGGEYEQYF.

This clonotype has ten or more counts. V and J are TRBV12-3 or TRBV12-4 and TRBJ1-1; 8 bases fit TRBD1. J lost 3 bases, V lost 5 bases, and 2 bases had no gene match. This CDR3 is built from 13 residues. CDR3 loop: CASSTTGDTEAFF. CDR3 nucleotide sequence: TGTGCCAGCAGTACGACAGGGGACACTGAAGCTTTCTTT.

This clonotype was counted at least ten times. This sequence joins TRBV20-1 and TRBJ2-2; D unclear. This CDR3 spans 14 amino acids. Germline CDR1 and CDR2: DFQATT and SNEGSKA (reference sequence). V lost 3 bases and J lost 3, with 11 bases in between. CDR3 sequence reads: CSASEGLDTGELFF. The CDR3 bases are TGCAGTGCTAGTGAAGGGCTGGACACCGGGGAGCTGTTTTTT.

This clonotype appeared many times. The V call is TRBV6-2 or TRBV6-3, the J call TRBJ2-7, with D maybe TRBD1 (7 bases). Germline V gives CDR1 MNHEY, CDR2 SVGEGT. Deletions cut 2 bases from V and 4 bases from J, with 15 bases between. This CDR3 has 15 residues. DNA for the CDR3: TGTGCCAGCAGTTACATTGGAGGGGGCCCTTACGAGCAGTACTTC. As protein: CASSYIGGGPYEQYF.

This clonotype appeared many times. CDR3: CASSQDTTSGVAQPQHF. The DNA for the CDR3 is TGTGCCAGCAGCCAAGATACGACATCGGGTGTTGCTCAGCCCCAGCATTTT. The chain recombines TRBV3-1 with TRBJ1-5, with D unresolved. V was pared by 0 bases and J by 6 bases, with 18 bases between. Germline CDR1 and CDR2: LGHDT and YNNKEL (reference sequence). This CDR3 has 17 residues.

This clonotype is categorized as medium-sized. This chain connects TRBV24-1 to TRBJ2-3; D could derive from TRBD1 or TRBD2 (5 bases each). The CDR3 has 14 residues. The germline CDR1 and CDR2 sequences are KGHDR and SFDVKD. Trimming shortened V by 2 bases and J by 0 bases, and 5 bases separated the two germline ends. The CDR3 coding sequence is TGTGCCACCAGTGATTGGGGGAGCACAGATACGCAGTATTTT. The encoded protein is CATSDWGSTDTQYF.

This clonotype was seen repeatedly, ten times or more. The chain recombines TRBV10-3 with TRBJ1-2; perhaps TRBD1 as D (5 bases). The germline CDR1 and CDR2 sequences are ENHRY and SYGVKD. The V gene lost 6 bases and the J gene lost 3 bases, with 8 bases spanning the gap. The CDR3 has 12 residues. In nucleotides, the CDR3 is TGTGCCATCAGGGGACTTGACTATGGCTACACCTTC. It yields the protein CAIRGLDYGYTF.

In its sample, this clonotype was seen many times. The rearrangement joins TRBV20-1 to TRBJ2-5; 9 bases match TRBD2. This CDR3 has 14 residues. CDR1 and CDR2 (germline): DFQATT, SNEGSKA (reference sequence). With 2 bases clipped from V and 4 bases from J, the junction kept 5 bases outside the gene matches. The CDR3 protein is CSARKGLAGETQYF. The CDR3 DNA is TGCAGTGCTAGAAAGGGACTAGCTGGAGAGACCCAGTACTTC.

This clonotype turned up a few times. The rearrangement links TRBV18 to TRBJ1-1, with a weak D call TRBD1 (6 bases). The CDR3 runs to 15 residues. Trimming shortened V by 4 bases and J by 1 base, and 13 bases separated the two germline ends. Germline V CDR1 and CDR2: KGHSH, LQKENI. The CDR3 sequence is CASSRGQGGNTEAFF. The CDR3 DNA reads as TGTGCCAGCTCACGGGGGCAGGGTGGGAACACTGAAGCTTTCTTT.

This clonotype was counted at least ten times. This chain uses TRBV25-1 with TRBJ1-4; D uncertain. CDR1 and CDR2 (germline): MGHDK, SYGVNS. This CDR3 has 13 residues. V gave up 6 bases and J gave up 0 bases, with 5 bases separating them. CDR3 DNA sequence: TGTGCCAGCAGGCAGGCAACTAATGAAAAACTGTTTTTT. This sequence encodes CASRQATNEKLFF.

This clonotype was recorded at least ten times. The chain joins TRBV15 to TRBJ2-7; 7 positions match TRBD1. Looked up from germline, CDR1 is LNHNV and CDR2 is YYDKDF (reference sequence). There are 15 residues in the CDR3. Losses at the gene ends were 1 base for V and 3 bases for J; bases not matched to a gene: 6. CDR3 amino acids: CATSRAPGQSYEQYF. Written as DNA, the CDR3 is TGTGCCACCAGCAGAGCCCCGGGACAGAGCTACGAGCAGTACTTC.

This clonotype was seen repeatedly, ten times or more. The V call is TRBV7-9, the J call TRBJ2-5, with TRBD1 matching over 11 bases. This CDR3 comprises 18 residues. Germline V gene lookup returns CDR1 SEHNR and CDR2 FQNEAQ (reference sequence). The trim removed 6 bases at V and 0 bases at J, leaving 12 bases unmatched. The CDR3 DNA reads TGTGCCAGCAGACGGACAGGGGGCTCGCTCAAGTACCAAGAGACCCAGTACTTC. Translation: CASRRTGGSLKYQETQYF.

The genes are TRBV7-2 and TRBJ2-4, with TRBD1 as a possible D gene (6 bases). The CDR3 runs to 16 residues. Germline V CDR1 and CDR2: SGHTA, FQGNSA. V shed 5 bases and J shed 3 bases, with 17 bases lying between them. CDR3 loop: CTSSQVTGGRKNIQYF. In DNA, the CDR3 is TGTACCAGCAGCCAAGTGACAGGAGGACGCAAAAACATTCAGTACTTC.

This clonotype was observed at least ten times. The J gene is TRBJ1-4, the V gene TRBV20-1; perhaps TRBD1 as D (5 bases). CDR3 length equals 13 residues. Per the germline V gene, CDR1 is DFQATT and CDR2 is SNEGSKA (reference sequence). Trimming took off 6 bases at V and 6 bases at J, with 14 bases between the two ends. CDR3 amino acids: CSAPGEGYEKLFF. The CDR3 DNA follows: TGCAGTGCCCCGGGGGAGGGGTATGAAAAACTGTTTTTT.

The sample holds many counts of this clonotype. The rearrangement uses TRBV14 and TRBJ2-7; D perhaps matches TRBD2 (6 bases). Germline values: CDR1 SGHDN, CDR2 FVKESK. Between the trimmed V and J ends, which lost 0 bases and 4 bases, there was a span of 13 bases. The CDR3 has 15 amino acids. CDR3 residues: CASSQDPGTVYEQYF. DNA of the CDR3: TGTGCCAGCAGCCAAGATCCAGGGACTGTATACGAGCAGTACTTC.

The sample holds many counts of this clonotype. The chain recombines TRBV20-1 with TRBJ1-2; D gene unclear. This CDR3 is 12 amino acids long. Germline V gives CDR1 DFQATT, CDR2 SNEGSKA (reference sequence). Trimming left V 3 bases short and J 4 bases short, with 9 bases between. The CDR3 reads CSASNTVYGYTF. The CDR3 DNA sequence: TGCAGTGCTAGTAACACTGTCTATGGCTACACCTTC.

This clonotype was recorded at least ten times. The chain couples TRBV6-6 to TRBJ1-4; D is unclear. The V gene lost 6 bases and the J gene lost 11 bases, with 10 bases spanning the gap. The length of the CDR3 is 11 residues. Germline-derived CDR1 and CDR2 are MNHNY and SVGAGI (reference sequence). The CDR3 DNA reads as TGTGCCAGCAGCCCGACCACCAAACTGTTTTTT. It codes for CASSPTTKLFF.